What follows is one TCR beta chain and its context. The antigen remains undetermined. This sample stems from a study of persistence of HIV-infected CD4 T cells. The stimulus was lysate of CMV-infected fibroblasts, about 10 ug/mL. CD40L/CD69 double-negative CD45RO-high memory CD4+ T cells were collected. V lost 7 bases and J lost 5; bases outside the gene matches: 4. This CDR3 is 13 amino acids long. Germline-derived CDR1 and CDR2 are SGHRS and YFSETQ. The libraries were made with immunoSEQ version 4 in survey mode. Data came from immunoSEQ multiplex PCR; TCRdb stores just in-frame clones and leaves some out. The table lists around 28,000 clones, more than 75% of them singletons.

V and J are TRBV5-1 and TRBJ2-4; 9 bases match TRBD1. Here the sequenced sample was CD4+ T cells sorted from PBMCs after roughly 19-hour stimulation, taken from a patient who received antiretroviral therapy. This TCR was sampled from an adult man with HIV who was CMV-seropositive. CDR3: CASGRDRENIQYF. Here the CDR3 DNA reads TGCGCCAGCGGCCGGGACAGGGAAAACATTCAGTACTTC. Together with reference TRBV5-1 and TRBJ2-4, the CDR3 gives the full variable domain: KAGVTQTPRYLIKTRGQQVTLSCSPISGHRSVSWYQQTPGQGLQFLFEYFSETQRNKGNFPGRFSGRQFSNSRSEMNVSTLELGDSALYLCASGRDRENIQYFGAGTRLSVL.